The rows below give T cell receptor beta chains drawn from one sample of a study of CD8 T cells in Susac syndrome. TCRdb recomputed calls from the immunoSEQ multiplex PCR reads with MiXCR, one row per CDR3 protein. The table shows some 130,000 distinct CDR3 sequences, with 90% to 95% occurring only once. Material: CD4+ T cells from PBMCs. These receptors all stem from a human donor with multiple sclerosis. Each CDR3 is given with its conserved first and last residue. The order of the fields is V gene, J gene, D gene, CDR3 protein. D genes are given only for firm matches.

>TRBV3-1|TRBJ2-7|TRBD2
CASSQHPGTSGAYEQYF
>TRBV5-1|TRBJ2-2|-
CASSLAASARAGELFF
>TRBV3-1|TRBJ2-7|TRBD1
CASSQNPGGPYEQYF
>TRBV6-1|TRBJ1-6|-
CASTQWGQRKNSPLHF
>TRBV12-3/TRBV12-4|TRBJ1-5|TRBD1
CASSPDTGGNQPQHF
>TRBV11-2|TRBJ1-6|-
CASSLDLNSPLHF
>TRBV29-1|TRBJ2-5|-
CSVARLTAGETQYF
>TRBV19|TRBJ1-2|TRBD1
CASKVTGGAYGYTF
>TRBV2|TRBJ1-2|-
CASGDEGVGGYTF
>TRBV12-3/TRBV12-4|TRBJ1-1|-
CASSFFRGFEAFF
>TRBV28|TRBJ2-1|-
CASSLAVFPFF
>TRBV5-1|TRBJ2-5|TRBD2
CASSFRLAGGYLREETQYF
>TRBV30|TRBJ1-3|-
CAWSSTDTGNTIYF
>TRBV3-1|TRBJ2-1|-
CASSQDRSPYYNEQFF
>TRBV7-2|TRBJ1-5|-
CASSLEQRQPQHF
>TRBV19|TRBJ1-4|-
CASSEGTSNEKLFF
>TRBV30|TRBJ1-1|-
CAWSSPPEAFF
>TRBV7-9|TRBJ2-3|-
CASSLLSPTDTQYF
>TRBV3-1|TRBJ1-2|TRBD1
CASSHYSTGVYGYTF
>TRBV30|TRBJ2-3|-
CAWSVQGDTQYF
>TRBV6-1|TRBJ2-1|TRBD2
CASSPPGRSSYNEQFF
>TRBV9|TRBJ2-5|TRBD2
CASSPSSGQETQYF
>TRBV19|TRBJ1-2|TRBD1
CASTTPGQGPSNYGYTF
>TRBV5-1|TRBJ1-2|TRBD1
CASRDREAYGYTF
>TRBV27|TRBJ2-6|-
CASTLVGGTGANVLTF
>TRBV5-1|TRBJ2-2|-
CASRGTGSPTGELFF
>TRBV3-1|TRBJ2-1|-
CASSPSGSNEQFF
>TRBV27|TRBJ1-5|-
CASSRGSPGNQPQHF
>TRBV20-1|TRBJ1-5|-
CSARVPGTANQPQHF
>TRBV20-1|TRBJ1-4|TRBD1
CSAVQGRGNEKLFF
>TRBV5-6|TRBJ1-2|TRBD1
CASSLGLGDSYGYTF
>TRBV29-1|TRBJ2-1|-
CSVASYRNLNNEQFF
>TRBV2|TRBJ1-2|-
CASNPEADYGYTF
>TRBV5-1|TRBJ2-5|-
CASSLGMGFETQYF
>TRBV12-3/TRBV12-4|TRBJ2-1|-
CASSTGLSSYNEQFF
>TRBV5-1|TRBJ2-5|TRBD2
CASSSRTSGGTQETQYF
>TRBV6-2/TRBV6-3|TRBJ2-2|-
CASSPSTGRVTGELFF
>TRBV6-2/TRBV6-3|TRBJ1-5|TRBD1
CASRPGTGEGQPQHF
>TRBV6-5|TRBJ1-2|-
CASSYSKGLYGYTF
>TRBV5-6|TRBJ1-1|-
CASSPFLTANTEAFF
>TRBV30|TRBJ2-7|TRBD2
CAWAHHAAGDEQYF
>TRBV5-8|TRBJ1-2|-
CASSLLMRGKGTYGYTF
>TRBV15|TRBJ2-1|-
CATSRPQGRNEQFF
>TRBV9|TRBJ1-1|-
CASSVGRDTEAFF
>TRBV5-4|TRBJ1-2|TRBD1
CASSFAGTVVGVGYTF
>TRBV6-6|TRBJ2-5|-
CASSQQETQYF
>TRBV6-5|TRBJ1-2|TRBD1
CASSYSTPRDRGGYTF
>TRBV6-5|TRBJ1-2|TRBD1
CASSYATGQRYTF
>TRBV12-3/TRBV12-4|TRBJ2-1|TRBD2
CASSPGLAGTNEQFF
>TRBV12-3/TRBV12-4|TRBJ2-5|TRBD2
CASSFTSGGAQETQYF
>TRBV5-1|TRBJ2-2|-
CASSADTANTGELFF
>TRBV5-1|TRBJ1-1|-
CASSLEGPLGNTEAFF
>TRBV2|TRBJ1-1|-
CASSYPMEGTEAFF
>TRBV19|TRBJ1-5|TRBD1
CASSTQQGAGQPQHF
>TRBV7-8|TRBJ2-7|-
CASSLNRDEQYF
>TRBV14|TRBJ1-2|-
CASSQVQYYGYTF
>TRBV18|TRBJ2-7|TRBD1
CASSRTGTFDEQYF